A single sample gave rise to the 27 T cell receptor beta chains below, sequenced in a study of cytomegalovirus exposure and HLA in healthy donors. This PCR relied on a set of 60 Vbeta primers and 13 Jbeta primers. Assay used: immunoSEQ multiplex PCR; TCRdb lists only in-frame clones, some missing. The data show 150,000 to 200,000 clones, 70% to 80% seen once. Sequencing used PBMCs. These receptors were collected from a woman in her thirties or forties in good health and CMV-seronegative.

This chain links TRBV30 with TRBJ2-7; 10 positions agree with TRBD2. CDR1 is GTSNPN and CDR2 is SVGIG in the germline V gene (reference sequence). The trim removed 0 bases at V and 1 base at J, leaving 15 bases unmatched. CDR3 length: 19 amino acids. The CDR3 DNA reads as TGTGCCTGGAGTGTACTAACTAGCGGGACTCCCTGGGAGTCCTACGAGCAGTACTTC. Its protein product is CAWSVLTSGTPWESYEQYF.

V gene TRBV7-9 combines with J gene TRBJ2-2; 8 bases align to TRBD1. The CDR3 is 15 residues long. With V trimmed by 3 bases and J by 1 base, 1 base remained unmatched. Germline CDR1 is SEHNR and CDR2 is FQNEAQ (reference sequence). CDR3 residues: CASSFGQGNTGELFF. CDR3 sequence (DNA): TGTGCCAGCAGCTTCGGACAGGGGAACACCGGGGAGCTGTTTTTT.

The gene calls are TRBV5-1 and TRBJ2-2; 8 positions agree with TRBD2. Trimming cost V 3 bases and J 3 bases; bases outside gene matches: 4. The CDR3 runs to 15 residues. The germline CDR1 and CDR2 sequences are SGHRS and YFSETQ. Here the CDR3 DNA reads TGCGCCAGCAGCTCAGCGGGAGAGGACACCGGGGAGCTGTTTTTT. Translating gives CASSSAGEDTGELFF.

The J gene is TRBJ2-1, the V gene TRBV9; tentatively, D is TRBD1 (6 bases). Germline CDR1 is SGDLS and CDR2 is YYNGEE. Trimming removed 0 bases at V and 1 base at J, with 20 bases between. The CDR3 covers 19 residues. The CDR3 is CASSVESPLLGGSYNEQFF. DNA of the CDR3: TGTGCCAGCAGCGTAGAGTCCCCTCTACTAGGGGGTTCCTACAATGAGCAGTTCTTC.

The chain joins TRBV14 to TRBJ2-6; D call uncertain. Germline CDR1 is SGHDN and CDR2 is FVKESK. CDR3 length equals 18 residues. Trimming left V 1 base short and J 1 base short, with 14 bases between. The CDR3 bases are TGTGCCAGCAGCCAAGTGGTCCACTCATTATCTGGGGCCAACGTCCTGACTTTC. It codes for CASSQVVHSLSGANVLTF.

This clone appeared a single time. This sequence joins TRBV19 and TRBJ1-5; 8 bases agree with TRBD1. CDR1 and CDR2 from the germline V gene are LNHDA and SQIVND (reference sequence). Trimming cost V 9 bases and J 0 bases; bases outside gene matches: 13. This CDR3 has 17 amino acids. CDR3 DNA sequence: TGTGCCAGCCAGTACGGGGGGACAGGATATAGCAATCAGCCCCAGCATTTT. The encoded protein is CASQYGGTGYSNQPQHF.

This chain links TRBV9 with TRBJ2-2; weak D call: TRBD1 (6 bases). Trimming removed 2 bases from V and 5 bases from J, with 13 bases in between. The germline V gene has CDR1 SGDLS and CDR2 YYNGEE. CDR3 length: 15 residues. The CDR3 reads CASSVLTTGTGELFF. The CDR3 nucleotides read TGTGCCAGCAGCGTCCTAACCACAGGGACCGGGGAGCTGTTTTTT.

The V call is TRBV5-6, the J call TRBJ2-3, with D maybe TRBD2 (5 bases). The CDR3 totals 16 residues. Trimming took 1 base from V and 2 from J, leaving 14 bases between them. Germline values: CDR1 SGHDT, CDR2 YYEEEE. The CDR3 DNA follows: TGTGCCAGCAGCTTGTCTACGGGGAAGTTCACAGATACGCAGTATTTT. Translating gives CASSLSTGKFTDTQYF. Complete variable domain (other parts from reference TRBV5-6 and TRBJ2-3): DAGVTQSPTHLIKTRGQQVTLRCSPKSGHDTVSWYQQALGQGPQFIFQYYEEEERQRGNFPDRFSGHQFPNYSSELNVNALLLGDSALYLCASSLSTGKFTDTQYFGPGTRLTVL.

The CDR3 DNA reads TGTGCCAGCAGCCCCTTGACAGGGTCCCGTGTTAGAGCTTTCTTT. Its protein is CASSPLTGSRVRAFF. The gene calls are TRBV11-2 and TRBJ1-1; 7 bases match TRBD1. The V segment lost 5 bases and the J segment 10 bases; nucleotides outside the gene matches: 16. Germline V lookup: CDR1 SGHAT, CDR2 FQNNGV. The CDR3 extends over 15 amino acids.

The CDR3 sequence: CASKEGSPGADTQYF. The CDR3, as DNA: TGTGCCAGCAAGGAGGGATCCCCCGGCGCAGATACGCAGTATTTT. The rearrangement links TRBV25-1 to TRBJ2-3, with D possibly TRBD2 on 6 matching bases. The CDR3 contains 15 residues. Trimming removed 7 bases from V and 4 bases from J, with 18 bases in between. Germline lookup yields CDR1 MGHDK and CDR2 SYGVNS.

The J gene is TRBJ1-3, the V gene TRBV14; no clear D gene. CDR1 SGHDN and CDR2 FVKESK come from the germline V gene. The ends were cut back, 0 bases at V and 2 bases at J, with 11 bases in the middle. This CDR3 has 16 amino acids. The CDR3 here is CASSQEWRVPGNTIYF. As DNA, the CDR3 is TGTGCCAGCAGCCAAGAGTGGAGAGTTCCTGGAAACACCATATATTTT.

CDR3 region: CASSPDSTNYGYTF. The CDR3 DNA reads TGTGCCAGCAGCCCGGACAGCACTAACTATGGCTACACCTTC. The chain joins TRBV11-2 to TRBJ1-2; TRBD1 is a possible D gene (6 bases). Germline V CDR1 and CDR2: SGHAT, FQNNGV. The CDR3 covers 14 residues. Trimming shortened V by 5 bases and J by 0 bases, and 10 bases separated the two germline ends.

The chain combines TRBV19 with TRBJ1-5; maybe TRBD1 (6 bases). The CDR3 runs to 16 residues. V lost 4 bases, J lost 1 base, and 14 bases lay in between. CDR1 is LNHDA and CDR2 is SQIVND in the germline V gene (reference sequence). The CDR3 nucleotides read TGTGCCAGTAGTACCCAACAGGGTTTGAGCAATCAGCCCCAGCATTTT. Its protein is CASSTQQGLSNQPQHF.

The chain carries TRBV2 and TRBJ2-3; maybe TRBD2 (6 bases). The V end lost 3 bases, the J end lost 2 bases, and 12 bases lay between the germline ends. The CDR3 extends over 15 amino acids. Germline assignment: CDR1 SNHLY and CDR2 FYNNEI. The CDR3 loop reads CASSDLGLHTDTQYF. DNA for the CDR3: TGTGCCAGCAGTGACTTGGGACTTCACACAGATACGCAGTATTTT. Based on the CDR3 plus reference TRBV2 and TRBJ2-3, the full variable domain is EPEVTQTPSHQVTQMGQEVILRCVPISNHLYFYWYRQILGQKVEFLVSFYNNEISEKSEIFDDQFSVERPDGSNFTLKIRSTKLEDSAMYFCASSDLGLHTDTQYFGPGTRLTVL.

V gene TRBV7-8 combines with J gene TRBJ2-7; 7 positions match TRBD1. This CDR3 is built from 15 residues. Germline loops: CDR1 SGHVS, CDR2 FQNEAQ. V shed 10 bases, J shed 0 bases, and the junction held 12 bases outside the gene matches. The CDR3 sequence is CATSRVGTVSYEQYF. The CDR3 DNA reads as TGTGCCACCTCCCGGGTGGGGACAGTCTCCTACGAGCAGTACTTC.

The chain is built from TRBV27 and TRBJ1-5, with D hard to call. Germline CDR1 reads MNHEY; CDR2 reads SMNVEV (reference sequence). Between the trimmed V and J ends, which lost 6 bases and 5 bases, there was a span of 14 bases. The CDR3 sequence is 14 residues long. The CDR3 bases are TGTGCCAGCAGCGGTGGGTCACTATATCAGCCCCAGCATTTT. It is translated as CASSGGSLYQPQHF.

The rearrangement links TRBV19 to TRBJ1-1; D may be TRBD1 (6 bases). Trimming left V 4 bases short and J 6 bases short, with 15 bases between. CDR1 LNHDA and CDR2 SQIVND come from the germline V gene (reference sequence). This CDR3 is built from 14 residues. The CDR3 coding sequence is TGTGCCAGTAGTAAGGACAGAAGGGTTCCTGAAGCTTTCTTT. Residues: CASSKDRRVPEAFF.

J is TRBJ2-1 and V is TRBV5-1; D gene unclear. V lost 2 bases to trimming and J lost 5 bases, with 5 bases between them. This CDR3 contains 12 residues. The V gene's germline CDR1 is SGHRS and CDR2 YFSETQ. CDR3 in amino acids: CASSFSDNEQFF. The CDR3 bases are TGCGCCAGCAGCTTCTCGGACAATGAGCAGTTCTTC.

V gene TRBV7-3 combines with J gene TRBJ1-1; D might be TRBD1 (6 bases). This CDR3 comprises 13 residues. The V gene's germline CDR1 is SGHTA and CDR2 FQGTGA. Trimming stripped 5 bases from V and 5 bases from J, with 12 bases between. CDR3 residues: CASSDHRETEAFF. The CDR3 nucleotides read TGTGCCAGCAGCGACCACAGGGAAACTGAAGCTTTCTTT.

The CDR3 DNA sequence: TGCGCCAGCAGCCCTGGACAGGGGGCTTGGGGCTACACCTTC. This translates into CASSPGQGAWGYTF. The chain joins TRBV5-1 to TRBJ1-2; 11 bases are shared with TRBD1. Looked up from germline, CDR1 is SGHRS and CDR2 is YFSETQ. This CDR3 has 14 amino acids. V trimming: 4 bases; J trimming: 8 bases; junction bases outside the gene matches: 7.

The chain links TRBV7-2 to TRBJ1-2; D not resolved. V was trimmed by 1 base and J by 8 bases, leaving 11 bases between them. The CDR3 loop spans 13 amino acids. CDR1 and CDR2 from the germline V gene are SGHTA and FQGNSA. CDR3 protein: CASSLDPNRGYTF. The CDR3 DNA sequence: TGTGCCAGCAGCTTAGACCCTAACCGAGGCTACACCTTC.

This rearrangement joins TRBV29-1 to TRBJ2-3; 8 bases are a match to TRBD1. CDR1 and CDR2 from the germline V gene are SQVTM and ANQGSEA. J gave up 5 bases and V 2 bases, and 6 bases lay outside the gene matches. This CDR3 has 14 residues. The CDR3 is CSVEQGAYLDTQYF. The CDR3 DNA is TGCAGCGTTGAACAGGGGGCTTACCTAGATACGCAGTATTTT.

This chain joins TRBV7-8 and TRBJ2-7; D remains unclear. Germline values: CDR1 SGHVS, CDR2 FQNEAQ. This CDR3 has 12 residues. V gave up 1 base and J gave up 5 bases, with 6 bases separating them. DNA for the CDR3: TGTGCCAGCAGCTTAGTTTATGACGAGCAGTACTTC. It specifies CASSLVYDEQYF.

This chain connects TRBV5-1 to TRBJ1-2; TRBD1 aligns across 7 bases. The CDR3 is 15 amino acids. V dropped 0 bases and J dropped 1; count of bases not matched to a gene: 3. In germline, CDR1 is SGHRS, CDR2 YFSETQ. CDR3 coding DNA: TGCGCCAGCAGCTTGGAGGCAGGGGGTAACTATGGCTACACCTTC. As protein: CASSLEAGGNYGYTF.

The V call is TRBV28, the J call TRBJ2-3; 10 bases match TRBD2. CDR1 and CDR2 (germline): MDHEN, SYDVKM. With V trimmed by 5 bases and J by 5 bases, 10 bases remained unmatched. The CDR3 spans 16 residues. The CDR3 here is CASSPHSGRFLDTQYF. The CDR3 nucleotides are TGTGCCAGCAGTCCGCATAGCGGGAGGTTCTTAGATACGCAGTATTTT.

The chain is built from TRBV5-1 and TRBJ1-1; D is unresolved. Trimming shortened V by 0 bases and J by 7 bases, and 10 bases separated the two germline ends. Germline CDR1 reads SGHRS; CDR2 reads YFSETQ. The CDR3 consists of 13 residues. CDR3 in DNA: TGCGCCAGCAGCTTGGGTGCCGATAGTGAAGCTTTCTTT. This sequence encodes CASSLGADSEAFF.

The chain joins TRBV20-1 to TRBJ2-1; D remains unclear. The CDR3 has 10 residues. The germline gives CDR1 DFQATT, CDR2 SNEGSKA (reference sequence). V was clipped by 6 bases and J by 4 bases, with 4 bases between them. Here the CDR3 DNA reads TGCAGTGCCCTATACAATGAGCAGTTCTTC. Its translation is CSALYNEQFF.